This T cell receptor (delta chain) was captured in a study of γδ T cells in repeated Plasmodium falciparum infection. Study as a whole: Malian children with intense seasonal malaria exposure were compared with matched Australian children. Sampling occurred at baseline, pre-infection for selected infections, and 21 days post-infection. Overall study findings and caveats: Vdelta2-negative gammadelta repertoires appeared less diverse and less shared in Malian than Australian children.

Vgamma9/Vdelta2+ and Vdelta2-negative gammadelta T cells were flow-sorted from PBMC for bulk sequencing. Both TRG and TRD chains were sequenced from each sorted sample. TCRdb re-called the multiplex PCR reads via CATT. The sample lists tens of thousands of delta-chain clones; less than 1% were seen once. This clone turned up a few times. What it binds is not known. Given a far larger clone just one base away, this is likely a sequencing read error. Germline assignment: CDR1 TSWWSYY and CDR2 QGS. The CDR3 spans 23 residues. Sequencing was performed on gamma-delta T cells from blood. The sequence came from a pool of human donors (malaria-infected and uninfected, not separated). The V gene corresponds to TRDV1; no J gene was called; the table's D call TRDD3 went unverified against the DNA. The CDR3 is CALGERPRATLGGHTDPTDKPIF. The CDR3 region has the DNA TGTGCTCTTGGGGAACGTCCGAGGGCTACACTGGGGGGACACACCGACCCAACCGATAAACCCATCTTT.